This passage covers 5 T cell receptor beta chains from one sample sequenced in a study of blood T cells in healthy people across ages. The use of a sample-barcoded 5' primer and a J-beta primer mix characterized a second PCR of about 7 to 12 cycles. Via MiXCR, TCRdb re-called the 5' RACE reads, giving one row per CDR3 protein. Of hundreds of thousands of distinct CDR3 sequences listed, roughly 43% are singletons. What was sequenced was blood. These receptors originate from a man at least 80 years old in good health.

The CDR3 loop is CASMGSAYNEQFF. The CDR3 bases are TGTGCCAGCATGGGTAGCGCCTACAATGAGCAGTTCTTC. The gene calls are TRBV6-1 and TRBJ2-1; TRBD2 might be the D (5 bases). Germline V CDR1 and CDR2: MNHNS, SASEGT. V lost 7 bases, J lost 2 bases, and 9 bases lay in between. This CDR3 contains 13 residues.

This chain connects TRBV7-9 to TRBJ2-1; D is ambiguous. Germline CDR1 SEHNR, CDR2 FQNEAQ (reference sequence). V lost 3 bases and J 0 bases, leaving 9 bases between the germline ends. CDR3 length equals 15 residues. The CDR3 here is CASSFRRSSYNEQFF. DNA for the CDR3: TGTGCCAGCAGCTTTAGACGGTCCTCCTACAATGAGCAGTTCTTC.

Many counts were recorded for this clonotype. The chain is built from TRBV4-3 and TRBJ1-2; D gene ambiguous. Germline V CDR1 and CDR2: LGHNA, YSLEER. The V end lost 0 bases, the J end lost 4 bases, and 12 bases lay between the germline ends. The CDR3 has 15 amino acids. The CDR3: CASSQDLIGFYGYTF. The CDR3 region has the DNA TGCGCCAGCAGCCAAGATCTTATAGGATTCTATGGCTACACCTTC.

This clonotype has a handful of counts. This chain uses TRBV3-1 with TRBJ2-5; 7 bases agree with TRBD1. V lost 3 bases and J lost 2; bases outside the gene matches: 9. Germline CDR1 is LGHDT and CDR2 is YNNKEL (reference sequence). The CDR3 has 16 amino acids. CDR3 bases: TGTGCCAGCAGCCACAGATCCCGGGACAGACAAGAGACCCAGTACTTC. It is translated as CASSHRSRDRQETQYF.

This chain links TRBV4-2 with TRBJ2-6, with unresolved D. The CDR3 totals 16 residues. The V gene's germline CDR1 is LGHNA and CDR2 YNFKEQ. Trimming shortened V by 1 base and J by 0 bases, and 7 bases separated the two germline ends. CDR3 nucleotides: TGTGCCAGCAGCCAAGCCCCCAGCTCTGGGGCCAACGTCCTGACTTTC. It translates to CASSQAPSSGANVLTF.